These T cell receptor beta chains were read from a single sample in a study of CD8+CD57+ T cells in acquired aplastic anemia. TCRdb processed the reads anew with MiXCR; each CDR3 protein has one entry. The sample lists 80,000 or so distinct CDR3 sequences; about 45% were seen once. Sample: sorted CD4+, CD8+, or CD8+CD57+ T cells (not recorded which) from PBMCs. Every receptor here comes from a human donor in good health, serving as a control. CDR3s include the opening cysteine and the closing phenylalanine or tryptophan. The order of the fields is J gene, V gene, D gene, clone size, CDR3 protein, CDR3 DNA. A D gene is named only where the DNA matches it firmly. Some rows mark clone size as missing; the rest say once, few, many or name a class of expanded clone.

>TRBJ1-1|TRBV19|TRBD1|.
CAAWGQGGDTEAFF
TGTGCCGCCTGGGGACAGGGAGGCGACACTGAAGCTTTCTTT
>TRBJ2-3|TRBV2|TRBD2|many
CASSAGGAPGDTQYF
TGTGCCAGCAGTGCGGGGGGAGCCCCGGGAGATACGCAGTATTTT
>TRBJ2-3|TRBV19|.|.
CASSSWVWTDTQYF
TGTGCCAGTAGTAGCTGGGTTTGGACAGATACGCAGTATTTT
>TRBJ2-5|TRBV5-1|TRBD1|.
CASSLRGRDQETQYF
TGCGCCAGCAGCCTTAGGGGGCGCGATCAAGAGACCCAGTACTTC
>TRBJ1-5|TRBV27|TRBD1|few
CASSLTGTQPQHF
TGTGCCAGCAGTCTGACAGGGACTCAGCCCCAGCATTTT
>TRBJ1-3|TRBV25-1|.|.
CASSALAGAGDTQYFGPGTIYF
.
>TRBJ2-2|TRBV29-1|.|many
CSVEVAGRNTGELFF
TGCAGCGTTGAAGTAGCCGGGCGGAACACCGGGGAGCTGTTTTTT
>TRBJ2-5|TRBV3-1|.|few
CASSQDLETQYF
TGTGCCAGCAGCCAAGATCTAGAGACCCAGTACTTC
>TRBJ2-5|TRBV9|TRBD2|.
CASSIAGGYQETQYF
TGTGCCAGCAGTATAGCGGGAGGGTACCAAGAGACCCAGTACTTC
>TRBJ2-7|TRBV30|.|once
CAWSVGGLGEQYF
TGTGCCTGGAGTGTGGGGGGCCTCGGCGAGCAGTACTTC
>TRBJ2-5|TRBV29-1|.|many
CSVGGTQYF
TGCAGCGTTGGCGGGACCCAGTACTTC
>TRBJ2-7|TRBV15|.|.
CATSTGRTYEQYF
TGTGCCACCAGCACCGGCAGGACCTACGAGCAGTACTTC
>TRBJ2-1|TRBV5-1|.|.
CASKVGGADNEQFF
TGCGCCAGCAAAGTAGGAGGCGCCGACAATGAGCAGTTCTTC
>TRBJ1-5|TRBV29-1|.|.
CSARPWGNRNQPQHF
TGCAGCGCCCGACCGTGGGGGAATCGCAATCAGCCCCAGCATTTT
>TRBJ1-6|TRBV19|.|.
CASSATGPQGLHF
TGTGCCAGTAGTGCCACGGGACCTCAGGGCCTCCACTTT
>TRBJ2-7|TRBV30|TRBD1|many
CAWGQGAGEQYF
TGTGCCTGGGGACAGGGGGCGGGCGAGCAGTACTTC
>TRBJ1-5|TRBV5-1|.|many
CASSFISVDQPQHF
TGCGCCAGCAGCTTTATAAGTGTTGATCAGCCCCAGCATTTT
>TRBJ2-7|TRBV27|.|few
CASRGGLSYEQYF
TGTGCCAGCAGGGGGGGACTCTCTTACGAGCAGTACTTC
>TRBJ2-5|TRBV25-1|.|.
CASSALTGSQETQYF
TGTGCCAGCAGTGCTCTAACAGGGAGTCAAGAGACCCAGTACTTC
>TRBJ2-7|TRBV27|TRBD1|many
CASSPRTGGYEQYF
TGTGCCAGCAGTCCGAGGACAGGGGGGTACGAGCAGTACTTC